These 10 T cell receptor beta chains were all obtained from the same sample, sequenced in a study of T cell repertoires in cytomegalovirus infection (dated by TCRdb to the late 2010s). Sequencing relied on an Illumina HiSeq 1500. The public sequencing data were trimmed at Q25 with fastp and processed into clonotypes with MiXCR by TCRdb, which kept only in-frame beta chains. One record per CDR3 amino acid sequence lists the most common genes and DNA. This sample holds 450,000 to 550,000 distinct CDR3 sequences; approximately 15% were observed only once. The top ten clonotypes cover around 25% of the sample. Sequencing was performed on CD8+ T cells from PBMCs. These receptor sequences come from a human donor in good health (CMV status not recorded). Some clones in this sample may be carry-over from other donors' samples.

The CDR3 region is CASRTGLEQYF. The CDR3, as DNA: TGTGCCAGCAGGACAGGGCTCGAGCAGTACTTC. The chain has TRBV2 and TRBJ2-7; 7 bases match TRBD1. Germline trimming cut 6 bases from V and 6 bases from J; bases unmatched to any gene: 2. CDR3 length: 11 residues. CDR1 is SNHLY and CDR2 is FYNNEI in the germline V gene.

This chain uses TRBV5-1 with TRBJ1-1; TRBD1 is a possible D gene (6 bases). V lost 4 bases, J lost 3 bases, and 16 bases lay in between. Germline CDR1 reads SGHRS; CDR2 reads YFSETQ. The CDR3 contains 15 residues. CDR3 sequence reads: CASSPGWGAHTEAFF. CDR3 nucleotides: TGCGCCAGCAGCCCCGGATGGGGGGCCCACACTGAAGCTTTCTTT.

This clonotype was seen only a few times. The rearrangement joins TRBV2 to TRBJ1-1; D possibly corresponds to TRBD1 (6 bases). The CDR3 length is 12 residues. Germline loops: CDR1 SNHLY, CDR2 FYNNEI. V lost 10 bases and J 8 bases, leaving 17 bases between the germline ends. This CDR3 reads CAISAPGAEAFF. As DNA, the CDR3 is TGTGCCATTAGTGCTCCAGGGGCCGAAGCTTTCTTT. The variable domain in full, with the rest retrieved from reference TRBV2 and TRBJ1-1, is EPEVTQTPSHQVTQMGQEVILRCVPISNHLYFYWYRQILGQKVEFLVSFYNNEISEKSEIFDDQFSVERPDGSNFTLKIRSTKLEDSAMYFCAISAPGAEAFFGQGTRLTVV.

In DNA form, the CDR3 reads TGTGCCAGCAGCTCGGGTAGCCCTGAAGCTTTCTTT. It encodes CASSSGSPEAFF. This rearrangement joins TRBV5-6 to TRBJ1-1; D is uncertain. V was cut by 3 bases and J by 6 bases, with 9 bases left in between. The CDR3 covers 12 residues. Per germline, CDR1 SGHDT and CDR2 YYEEEE.

The chain joins TRBV24-1 to TRBJ2-1; 9 nucleotides match TRBD2. The CDR3 totals 13 residues. After removal of 7 bases from V and 7 bases from J, the junction contained 4 bases not matched to a gene. CDR1 is KGHDR, CDR2 SFDVKD, per germline. This CDR3 is CATRASGNNEQFF. As DNA, the CDR3 is TGTGCCACCAGGGCTAGCGGGAATAATGAGCAGTTCTTC.

This chain uses TRBV6-1 with TRBJ2-5; no firm D call. The germline V and J ends were trimmed by 1 base and 1 base, with 10 bases remaining between them. The CDR3 contains 15 residues. In germline, CDR1 is MNHNS, CDR2 SASEGT. CDR3 region: CASSEVAGRQETQYF. DNA for the CDR3: TGTGCCAGCAGTGAAGTGGCAGGACGCCAAGAGACCCAGTACTTC.

This clonotype came up many times. The J gene is TRBJ1-5, the V gene TRBV7-9; D possibly corresponds to TRBD1 (5 bases). Germline CDR1 is SEHNR and CDR2 is FQNEAQ (reference sequence). V lost 5 bases to trimming and J lost 2 bases, with 16 bases between them. The CDR3 runs 16 residues. CDR3 amino acids: CASSTSRVGGNQPQHF. The CDR3 nucleotides read TGTGCCAGCAGCACCTCCAGGGTCGGGGGCAATCAGCCCCAGCATTTT.

This clonotype was detected many times. The chain couples TRBV28 to TRBJ2-7; D gene ambiguous. Deletions cut 5 bases from V and 6 bases from J, with 17 bases between. The CDR3 totals 14 residues. Germline CDR1 reads MDHEN; CDR2 reads SYDVKM. As DNA, the CDR3 is TGTGCCAGCAGTCCTTCCGGAGCCGGACGCGAGCAGTACTTC. Translated: CASSPSGAGREQYF.

The table lists this clonotype with a few counts. The rearrangement links TRBV3-1 to TRBJ2-7, with unresolved D. The CDR3 has 15 amino acids. Trimming removed 0 bases at V and 0 bases at J, with 9 bases between. Germline CDR1 and CDR2: LGHDT and YNNKEL (reference sequence). The CDR3 region has the DNA TGTGCCAGCAGCCAAGACAACAGACCCTCCTACGAGCAGTACTTC. This encodes CASSQDNRPSYEQYF.

J is TRBJ2-7 and V is TRBV7-9; 8 bases map to TRBD1. V lost 10 bases and J lost 2; bases outside the gene matches: 4. The CDR3 is 12 residues long. Germline CDR1 is SEHNR and CDR2 is FQNEAQ (reference sequence). The CDR3 nucleotides read TGTGCCACCGGGACAGGCCCCTACGAGCAGTACTTC. Translating it yields CATGTGPYEQYF.